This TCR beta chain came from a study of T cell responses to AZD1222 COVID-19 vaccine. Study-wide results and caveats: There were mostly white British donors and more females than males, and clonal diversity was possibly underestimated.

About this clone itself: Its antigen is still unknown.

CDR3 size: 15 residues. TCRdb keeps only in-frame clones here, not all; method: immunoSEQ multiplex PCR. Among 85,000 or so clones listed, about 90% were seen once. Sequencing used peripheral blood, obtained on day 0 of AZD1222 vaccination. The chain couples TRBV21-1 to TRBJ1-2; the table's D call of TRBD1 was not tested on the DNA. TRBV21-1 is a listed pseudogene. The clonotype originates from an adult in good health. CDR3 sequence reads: CASSKRRGRRYGYTF. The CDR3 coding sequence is TGTGCCAGCAGCAAAAGGAGGGGGCGCCGGTATGGCTACACCTTC.